These 6 T cell receptor beta chains share one sample of origin, sequenced in a study of cytomegalovirus exposure and HLA in healthy donors. Primers for the PCR totalled 60 Vbeta and 13 Jbeta. Produced via immunoSEQ multiplex PCR; TCRdb's table is partial and in-frame only. The table records about 120,000 clones, over 60% of them present only once. Sequencing was carried out using PBMCs. The receptors derive from a human donor in good health.

The rearrangement joins TRBV23-1 to TRBJ1-5, with D perhaps TRBD1 (5 bases). TRBV23-1 is noted as an ORF with a role that remains uncertain. The CDR3 is 18 amino acids. The V gene lost 0 bases and the J gene lost 0 bases, with 15 bases spanning the gap. The CDR3 DNA sequence: TGCGCCAGCAGTCAATCGCCCGGACACCAGTATAGCAATCAGCCCCAGCATTTT. Protein: CASSQSPGHQYSNQPQHF.

The chain employs TRBV5-1 and TRBJ2-1; 11 nucleotides match TRBD2. The CDR3 loop spans 16 amino acids. In germline, CDR1 is SGHRS, CDR2 YFSETQ. Trimming removed 2 bases from V and 4 bases from J; junction bases left unmatched: 5. CDR3 sequence: CASSFGGLAVYNEQFF. The CDR3 DNA reads as TGCGCCAGCAGCTTTGGGGGACTAGCGGTTTACAATGAGCAGTTCTTC.

The chain has TRBV7-3 and TRBJ1-1; no definite D call. V lost 2 bases and J 1 base, leaving 5 bases between the germline ends. Germline CDR1 is SGHTA and CDR2 is FQGTGA. The CDR3 is 13 amino acids. The CDR3 loop reads CASSLGSNTEAFF. As DNA, the CDR3 is TGTGCCAGCAGCTTAGGCTCGAACACTGAAGCTTTCTTT.

The rearrangement uses TRBV11-3 and TRBJ2-5, with D possibly matching TRBD1 (6 bases). The germline gives CDR1 SGHNT, CDR2 YENEEA. This CDR3 region has 13 residues. V lost 5 bases and J lost 4, with 11 bases in between. The CDR3 coding sequence is TGTGCCAGCAGCCCAAGGGGGAGAGAGACCCAGTACTTC. Its protein is CASSPRGRETQYF.

There are a few counts of this clone. The V call is TRBV19, the J call TRBJ1-4; the match to TRBD1 covers 9 bases. CDR1 is LNHDA and CDR2 is SQIVND in the germline V gene (reference sequence). This CDR3 has 17 amino acids. The V and J ends lost 4 bases and 0 bases, in that order; junction bases with no gene match: 6. In DNA, the CDR3 is TGTGCCAGTAGTACCGGGACAGGGAGAACAACTAATGAAAAACTGTTTTTT. Residues: CASSTGTGRTTNEKLFF.

The chain carries TRBV28 and TRBJ1-2; 8 bases match TRBD1. This CDR3 is built from 15 residues. With 2 bases clipped from V and 1 base from J, the junction kept 3 bases outside the gene matches. The germline CDR1 and CDR2 sequences are MDHEN and SYDVKM. The CDR3 nucleotides read TGTGCCAGCAGTTTACAGGGGGCGCGTAACTATGGCTACACCTTC. It yields the protein CASSLQGARNYGYTF.